This is a list of T cell receptor beta chains from one sample in a study of shared clonotypes between healthy human individuals. Generated by immunoSEQ multiplex PCR, the TCRdb table keeps only in-frame clones and is missing some. The sample contains some 2.1 million clones, 90% to 95% of which appear only once. Sample: naive CD4+ T cells sorted from blood. These receptors were collected from a man aged 18 to 35 in good health. CDR3s include the opening cysteine and the closing phenylalanine or tryptophan. The D gene is left open where the match is weak. Clone size is not always given. Where it is, it says once, few, many or a class for expanded clones.

j_gene	abundance	d_gene	v_gene	CDR3aa	CDR3nt
TRBJ2-3	NA	NA	TRBV6-5	CASSYSRGWADTQYF	TGTGCCAGCAGTTACTCGAGGGGCTGGGCAGATACGCAGTATTTT
TRBJ1-2	few	TRBD1	TRBV18	CASSPTGDGYGYTF	TGTGCCAGCTCACCGACAGGGGATGGGTATGGCTACACCTTC
TRBJ1-2	NA	TRBD1	TRBV14	CASSQDRGTGSYGYTF	TGTGCCAGCAGCCAAGATAGAGGGACAGGTTCCTATGGCTACACCTTC
TRBJ1-2	few	TRBD1	TRBV7-9	CASSRQGRPYGYTF	TGTGCCAGCAGCCGACAGGGGAGGCCCTATGGCTACACCTTC
TRBJ1-5	NA	NA	TRBV30	CAWRATGINQPQHF	TGTGCCTGGAGAGCGACAGGTATCAATCAGCCCCAGCATTTT
TRBJ1-2	once	TRBD1	TRBV19	CASSIAWGQGLNYGYTF	TGTGCCAGTAGTATAGCCTGGGGACAGGGACTTAACTATGGCTACACCTTC
TRBJ1-1	NA	TRBD1	TRBV30	CAWAEGATEAFF	TGTGCCTGGGCTGAGGGGGCGACTGAAGCTTTCTTT
TRBJ2-7	NA	NA	TRBV7-2	CASRFSWGPGNPSEQYF	TGTGCCAGCAGGTTCTCTTGGGGGCCGGGGAATCCTTCCGAACAGTACTTC
TRBJ2-6	NA	NA	TRBV27	CASLSFSGANVLTF	TGTGCCAGCCTTTCCTTTTCTGGGGCCAACGTCCTGACTTTC
TRBJ1-4	NA	NA	TRBV19	CASSPRMATNEKLFF	TGTGCCAGTAGTCCGAGAATGGCAACTAATGAAAAACTGTTTTTT
TRBJ1-2	once	NA	TRBV5-6	CASTQQGGYGYTF	TGTGCCAGCACCCAACAGGGAGGCTATGGCTACACCTTC
TRBJ2-5	once	TRBD2	TRBV27	CASSLRLAGPTYF	TGTGCCAGCAGTCTCAGACTAGCTGGACCGACTTACTTC
TRBJ2-7	NA	TRBD1	TRBV6-6	CASSLRQGASYEQYF	TGTGCCAGCAGTTTGCGACAGGGGGCTTCCTACGAGCAGTACTTC
TRBJ2-1	NA	NA	TRBV11-2	CASSLDRGISSYNEQFF	TGTGCCAGCAGCTTAGATCGCGGGATCTCCTCCTACAATGAGCAGTTCTTC